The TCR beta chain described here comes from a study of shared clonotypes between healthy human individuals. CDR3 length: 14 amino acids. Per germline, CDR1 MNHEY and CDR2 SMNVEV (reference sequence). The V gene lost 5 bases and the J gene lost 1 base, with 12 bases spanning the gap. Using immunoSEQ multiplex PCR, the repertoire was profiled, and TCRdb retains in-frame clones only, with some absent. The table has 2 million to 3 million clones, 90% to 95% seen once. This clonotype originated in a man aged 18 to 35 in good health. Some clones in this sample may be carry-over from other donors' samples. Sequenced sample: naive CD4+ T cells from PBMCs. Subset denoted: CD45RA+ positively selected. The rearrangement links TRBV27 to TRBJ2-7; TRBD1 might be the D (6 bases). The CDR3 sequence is CASSRQGTSYEQYF. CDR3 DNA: TGTGCCAGCAGTCGGCAGGGGACATCCTACGAGCAGTACTTC.